These 18 T cell receptor beta chains share one sample of origin, sequenced in a study of blood T cells in healthy people across ages. A sample-barcoded 5' primer and a J-beta primer mix were used in a second PCR of roughly 7 to 12 cycles. TCRdb reprocessed the 5' RACE reads with MiXCR, giving one entry per CDR3 protein. The data show around 780,000 distinct CDR3 sequences, around 24% seen once. The sample was also reused in another study, on T cells of mothers and their children.

The sample was blood. The receptors come from a boy aged 5 to 17 in good health.

CDR3 sequence (DNA): TGCGCCAGCAGCGGCGGACAGCTCCAAGAGACCCAGTACTTC. Translation gives CASSGGQLQETQYF. V is TRBV5-1 and J is TRBJ2-5, with D perhaps matching TRBD1 (6 bases). V lost 4 bases and J 1 base, leaving 11 bases between the germline ends. This CDR3 is built from 14 residues. In germline, CDR1 is SGHRS, CDR2 YFSETQ.

The chain is built from TRBV30 and TRBJ1-2; maybe TRBD1 (5 bases). Germline V gene data show CDR1 as GTSNPN and CDR2 as SVGIG (reference sequence). V was trimmed by 0 bases and J by 6 bases, leaving 14 bases between them. The length of the CDR3 is 14 residues. In nucleotides, the CDR3 is TGTGCCTGGAGTGTAGAATCTCCAGGGAATGGCTACACCTTC. This codes for CAWSVESPGNGYTF. The entire variable domain, with the rest obtained from reference TRBV30 and TRBJ1-2, is as follows: SQTIHQWPATLVQPVGSPLSLECTVEGTSNPNLYWYRQAAGRGLQLLFYSVGIGQISSEVPQNLSASRPQDRQFILSSKKLLLSDSGFYLCAWSVESPGNGYTFGSGTRLTVV.

This clonotype was counted only a few times. This chain joins TRBV29-1 and TRBJ2-5; D is unresolved. With the DNA end fitting TRBJ2-7 better, the J assignment may be wrong. The CDR3 contains 15 residues. Germline lookup yields CDR1 SQVTM and CDR2 ANQGSEA. This CDR3 reads CSVEDPRPSTYEQYF. CDR3 coding DNA: TGCAGCGTTGAAGATCCGAGACCTTCGACCTACGAGCAGTACTTC.

This sequence joins TRBV10-3 and TRBJ2-3; D ambiguous. Trimming shortened V by 5 bases and J by 1 base, and 4 bases separated the two germline ends. This CDR3 has 12 residues. Germline V CDR1 and CDR2: ENHRY, SYGVKD. The CDR3, as DNA: TGTGCCATCAGTAAGCGCACAGATACGCAGTATTTT. It specifies CAISKRTDTQYF.

J is TRBJ1-2 and V is TRBV30; D is uncertain. Trimming took 3 bases from V and 3 from J, leaving 8 bases between them. The CDR3 is made up of 12 amino acids. Germline V gene sequence: CDR1 GTSNPN, CDR2 SVGIG (reference sequence). CDR3 DNA: TGTGCCTGGAGCGGGAGGTACTATGGCTACACCTTC. Encoded protein: CAWSGRYYGYTF.

The chain links TRBV7-6 to TRBJ2-5; D unclear. This CDR3 has 13 residues. Germline loops: CDR1 SGHVS, CDR2 FNYEAQ. The germline V and J ends were trimmed by 8 bases and 8 bases, with 18 bases remaining between them. The CDR3 protein is CASGTSGNPTQYF. The CDR3 nucleotides are TGTGCCAGCGGAACAAGTGGAAATCCCACCCAGTACTTC.

The CDR3 DNA is TGTGCCAGCAGTTCTAGCGGGGGTCACCCAGAGACCCAGTACTTC. Residues: CASSSSGGHPETQYF. The chain links TRBV12-3 or TRBV12-4 to TRBJ2-5; 10 bases fit TRBD2. Trimming removed 4 bases from V and 4 bases from J; junction bases left unmatched: 6. The length of the CDR3 is 15 residues.

This chain connects TRBV2 to TRBJ2-7; D uncertain. Trimming took 2 bases from V and 7 from J, leaving 15 bases between them. The CDR3 spans 14 residues. Germline CDR1 reads SNHLY; CDR2 reads FYNNEI. DNA for the CDR3: TGTGCCAGCAGTGAACTTGTAGGACCCCCTGAGCAGTACTTC. This codes for CASSELVGPPEQYF.

V is TRBV9 and J is TRBJ2-1, with 13 bases that match TRBD2. This CDR3 spans 16 amino acids. Trimming took 4 bases from V and 3 from J; bases not matched to a gene: 4. Germline V gene lookup returns CDR1 SGDLS and CDR2 YYNGEE. The CDR3, as DNA: TGTGCCAGCAGCATTAGACTAGCGGGGGGCTACAATGAGCAGTTCTTC. The encoded protein is CASSIRLAGGYNEQFF.

This clonotype has a handful of counts. The J gene is TRBJ2-3, the V gene TRBV4-1; 11 nucleotides align to TRBD2. Germline CDR1 reads MGHRA; CDR2 reads YSYEKL. This CDR3 comprises 21 residues. V gave up 4 bases and J gave up 2 bases; unmatched junction bases: 20. The CDR3 spells CASSPPGPLAGASPNTDTQYF. CDR3 nucleotide sequence: TGCGCCAGCAGCCCCCCAGGCCCACTAGCGGGGGCCAGCCCTAACACAGATACGCAGTATTTT.

J is TRBJ1-2 and V is TRBV30; 8 bases line up with TRBD1. The V gene end was trimmed by 1 base and the J gene end by 8 bases; junction bases not matched to a gene: 12. Germline V gene sequence: CDR1 GTSNPN, CDR2 SVGIG (reference sequence). The CDR3 consists of 15 residues. DNA for the CDR3: TGTGCCTGGAGTGGTCCGGGGCAGGGGGCACGGGGCTACACCTTC. Protein product: CAWSGPGQGARGYTF.

This clonotype was seen a few times. The rearrangement joins TRBV29-1 to TRBJ1-2; the D is unclear. This CDR3 is built from 13 residues. Germline-derived CDR1 and CDR2 are SQVTM and ANQGSEA. The V gene lost 0 bases and the J gene lost 4 bases, with 9 bases spanning the gap. CDR3 DNA sequence: TGCAGCGTTGAAGACACAGATCGCTATGGCTACACCTTC. The encoded protein is CSVEDTDRYGYTF.

V gene TRBV6-1 combines with J gene TRBJ1-1; 8 nucleotides match TRBD1. The CDR3 has 13 amino acids. Germline V gene sequence: CDR1 MNHNS, CDR2 SASEGT. V shed 7 bases and J 2 bases; nucleotides not matched to a gene: 3. The CDR3 loop is CASNGQGNTEAFF. The CDR3 nucleotides read TGTGCCAGCAACGGACAGGGCAACACTGAAGCTTTCTTT.

The rearrangement joins TRBV2 to TRBJ2-1; 7 bases are shared with TRBD1. V lost 6 bases to trimming and J lost 6 bases; unmatched junction nucleotides: 2. The germline V gene encodes CDR1 SNHLY and CDR2 FYNNEI. The CDR3 covers 12 residues. As DNA, the CDR3 is TGTGCCAGCAGACAGGGGAGCAATGAGCAGTTCTTC. Its translation is CASRQGSNEQFF.

The chain employs TRBV7-6 and TRBJ2-1; D could derive from TRBD1 or TRBD2 (6 bases each). V lost 5 bases to trimming and J lost 2 bases, with 13 bases between them. CDR1 and CDR2 (germline): SGHVS, FNYEAQ. The CDR3 is 15 residues long. CDR3 in amino acids: CASSPDGGPYNEQFF. The DNA for the CDR3 is TGTGCCAGCAGCCCCGACGGGGGCCCCTACAATGAGCAGTTCTTC. Supplemented by reference TRBV7-6 and TRBJ2-1, the full variable domain reads GAGVSQSPRYKVTKRGQDVALRCDPISGHVSLYWYRQALGQGPEFLTYFNYEAQQDKSGLPNDRFSAERPEGSISTLTIQRTEQRDSAMYRCASSPDGGPYNEQFFGPGTRLTVL.

This clonotype was counted a few times. A much larger clone differs from this one at a single base, so this may be a read error. V is TRBV14 and J is TRBJ1-1; D is unresolved. The CDR3 covers 13 residues. V lost 2 bases and J lost 0, with 4 bases in between. Germline V lookup: CDR1 SGHDN, CDR2 FVKESK. CDR3 sequence: CASSQWVNTEAFF. CDR3 sequence (DNA): TGTGCCAGCAGCCAATGGGTGAACACTGAAGCTTTCTTT.

This clonotype was observed a few times. V usage is TRBV27 and J usage is TRBJ1-1; a weak D match, TRBD1 (6 bases). This CDR3 contains 15 residues. Trimming pared 5 bases from V and 6 bases from J, leaving 19 bases between. The germline V gene has CDR1 MNHEY and CDR2 SMNVEV (reference sequence). CDR3 sequence reads: CASSIFPGAGAEAFF. In nucleotides, the CDR3 is TGTGCCAGCAGTATATTTCCGGGGGCAGGGGCTGAAGCTTTCTTT.

This clonotype was recorded a few times. The chain couples TRBV12-3 or TRBV12-4 to TRBJ2-7; D not certain. The CDR3 extends over 13 amino acids. Trimming stripped 4 bases from V and 3 bases from J, with 10 bases between. CDR3 protein: CASSSHDRYEQYF. In DNA form, the CDR3 reads TGTGCCAGCAGTTCTCATGACCGCTACGAGCAGTACTTC.